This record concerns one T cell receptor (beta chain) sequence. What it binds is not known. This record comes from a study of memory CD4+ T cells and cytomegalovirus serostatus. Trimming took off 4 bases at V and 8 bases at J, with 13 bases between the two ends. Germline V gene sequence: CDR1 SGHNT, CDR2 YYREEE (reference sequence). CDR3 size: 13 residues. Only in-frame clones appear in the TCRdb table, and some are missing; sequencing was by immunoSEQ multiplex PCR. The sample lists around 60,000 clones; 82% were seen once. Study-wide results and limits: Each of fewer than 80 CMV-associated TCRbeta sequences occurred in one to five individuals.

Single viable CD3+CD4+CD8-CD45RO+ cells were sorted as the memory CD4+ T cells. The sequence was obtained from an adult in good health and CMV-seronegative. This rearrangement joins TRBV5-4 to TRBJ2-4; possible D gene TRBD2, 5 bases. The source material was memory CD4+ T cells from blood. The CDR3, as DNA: TGTGCCAGCAGCCCGGGCGGGTTAGACATTCAGTACTTC. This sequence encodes CASSPGGLDIQYF.